This is a list of T cell receptor beta chains from one sample in a study of T cell changes during pregnancy in multiple sclerosis. Clones were sequenced by immunoSEQ multiplex PCR, and TCRdb holds only the in-frame ones, with some missing. The table includes tens of thousands of clones, approximately 92% detected once. Sequencing used peripheral blood, obtained in the first trimester of pregnancy. These TCRs come from a female donor with multiple sclerosis, enrolled in a pregnancy study. CDR3s include the opening cysteine and the closing phenylalanine or tryptophan. Fields, in order: J gene, clone size, D gene, V gene, CDR3 DNA, CDR3 protein. The D gene is left open where the match is weak. Only part of the rows carry a size: once, few, many, or a class if the clone is expanded.

>TRBJ2-2|-|-|TRBV7-8
TGTGCCAGCAGCTCCGACTCAGAGGGGGCCGGGGAGCTGTTTTTT
CASSSDSEGAGELFF
>TRBJ1-1|once|TRBD1|TRBV2
TGTGCCAGCAGTGCGTGGACAGGGAACACTGAAGCTTTCTTT
CASSAWTGNTEAFF
>TRBJ1-2|-|-|TRBV19
TGTGCCAGTAGTGCGGACGGGGGGGGCTATGGCTACACCTTC
CASSADGGGYGYTF
>TRBJ2-1|-|TRBD2|TRBV6-5
TGTGCCAGCAGTTACTGGACTAGCGGGTACAATGAGCAGTTCTTC
CASSYWTSGYNEQFF
>TRBJ1-1|-|-|TRBV4-1
TGCGCCAGCAGCCAAGATCCAGGGCGTTTGGCTGAAGCTTTCTTT
CASSQDPGRLAEAFF
>TRBJ2-4|-|TRBD1|TRBV19
TGTGCCAGTAGTACTTCGACAGGGGAGTTCAACATTCAGTACTTC
CASSTSTGEFNIQYF
>TRBJ1-2|-|TRBD1|TRBV5-5
TGTGCCAGCAGCTTGGCCGGGACAGGGGTCTATGGCTACACCTTC
CASSLAGTGVYGYTF
>TRBJ1-1|-|TRBD1|TRBV19
TGTGCCAGTAGTGCGGACAGGGGAGGCTACACTGAAGCTTTCTTT
CASSADRGGYTEAFF
>TRBJ2-2|-|TRBD1|TRBV18
TGTGCCAGCTCACCACGGGACAGGAACACCGGGGAGCTGTTTTTT
CASSPRDRNTGELFF
>TRBJ1-2|-|TRBD1|TRBV27
TGTGCCAGCAGTTTGACAGGGGGCGATGGCTACACCTTC
CASSLTGGDGYTF
>TRBJ2-5|-|-|TRBV5-1
TGCGCCAGCAGCTTCGGCTACTCGGTTCTCAGGATCCAAGAGACCCAGTACTTC
CASSFGYSVLRIQETQYF
>TRBJ1-1|-|-|TRBV27
TGTGCCAGCAGTTTTGGGGCACCGAACACTGAAGCTTTCTTT
CASSFGAPNTEAFF
>TRBJ1-2|-|TRBD1|TRBV6-4
TGTGCCAGCAGTGCAGGACAGGGAGAAATCTGGGGCTACACCTTC
CASSAGQGEIWGYTF
>TRBJ2-1|-|-|TRBV28
TGTGCCAGCAGCGCTCCAGCGAGCTACAATGAGCAGTTCTTC
CASSAPASYNEQFF
>TRBJ1-2|-|TRBD1|TRBV6-1
TGTGCCAGCAGTGCCAAGACAGGGTCAAACTATGGCTACACCTTC
CASSAKTGSNYGYTF
>TRBJ1-1|-|-|TRBV5-5
TGTGCCAGCAGCTTGAGGGCGGGCACTGAAGCTTTCTTT
CASSLRAGTEAFF
>TRBJ2-1|once|TRBD2|TRBV28
TGTGCCAGCAGGTGGGGCCTAGCGGGAGGGAGGGGAAACAATGAGCAGTTCTTC
CASRWGLAGGRGNNEQFF
>TRBJ2-2|once|TRBD2|TRBV6-4
TGTGCCAGCAGTGTCAGCGGGAGCAGCCCCGGGGAGCTGTTTTTT
CASSVSGSSPGELFF
>TRBJ1-1|-|-|TRBV5-1
TGCGCCAGCAGCTTGGCCTTGGGGGGTATTTCCACTGAAGCTTTCTTT
CASSLALGGISTEAFF
>TRBJ2-1|-|-|TRBV6-5
TGTGCCAGCAGTTACTCGAGGCCCTTGGATGAGCAGTTCTTC
CASSYSRPLDEQFF
>TRBJ2-5|-|-|TRBV11-2
TGTGCCAGCAGCTTAGTGAGACTACAAAAAGAGACCCAGTACTTC
CASSLVRLQKETQYF
>TRBJ1-5|-|-|TRBV19
TGTGCCAGTAGTGGAGGTAGCAATCAGCCCCAGCATTTT
CASSGGSNQPQHF
>TRBJ2-3|-|TRBD2|TRBV27
TGTGCCAGCAGTTTACGGCCGCGGCTAGCGGGGAGCACAGATACGCAGTATTTT
CASSLRPRLAGSTDTQYF
>TRBJ2-3|-|-|TRBV7-3
TGTGCCAGCAGCCCGGTGGGAGGAAAGATCACAGATACGCAGTATTTT
CASSPVGGKITDTQYF
>TRBJ1-1|few|TRBD1|TRBV2
TGTGCCAGGGATGGACAGGGGGACACTGAAGCTTTCTTT
CARDGQGDTEAFF
>TRBJ1-1|-|-|TRBV28
TGTGCCAGCAGTTTGGGGAGGGGAAGGACTGAAGCTTTCTTT
CASSLGRGRTEAFF
>TRBJ2-1|-|TRBD2|TRBV7-7
TGTGCCAGCAGCTTGACGGGACTAGCGGGAGATGAGCAGTTCTTC
CASSLTGLAGDEQFF
>TRBJ2-1|-|TRBD1|TRBV15
TGTGCCACCAGCAGAGACCCAACCAAGGACAGGGAGAATGAGCAGTTCTTC
CATSRDPTKDRENEQFF
>TRBJ2-3|-|-|TRBV6-1
TGTGCCAGCAGTGAGATCGGGTTAGGTCCAGATACGCAGTATTTT
CASSEIGLGPDTQYF
>TRBJ2-7|-|TRBD2|TRBV28
TGTGCCAGCAGTCCAAATGACAGAAGACTAGCGGGAGGGGAGCAGTACTTC
CASSPNDRRLAGGEQYF
>TRBJ2-3|-|-|TRBV18
TGTGCCAGCTCGTTCGAACAGACAGATACGCAGTATTTT
CASSFEQTDTQYF
>TRBJ2-7|-|TRBD1|TRBV19
TGTGCCAGTAGTTCCGGGACAGGCGGTTACGAGCAGTACTTC
CASSSGTGGYEQYF
>TRBJ1-1|-|TRBD1|TRBV6-5
TGTGCCAGCAGTTACTCGCGGCAGGGGGACACTGAAGCTTTCTTT
CASSYSRQGDTEAFF
>TRBJ2-1|-|TRBD1|TRBV7-8
TGTGCCAGCGGGCTACAGGGGTACAATGAGCAGTTCTTC
CASGLQGYNEQFF
>TRBJ2-5|-|-|TRBV11-2
TGTGCCAGCAGCCCAACGGGAATGAGCAAAGAGACCCAGTACTTC
CASSPTGMSKETQYF
>TRBJ2-5|-|-|TRBV7-9
TGTGCCAGCAGCCCTCGAAGGGGGAACAATCAAGAGACCCAGTACTTC
CASSPRRGNNQETQYF
>TRBJ2-3|-|-|TRBV14
TGTGCCAGCAGCCCCGGAGGGCTCCGGCCGAATACGCAGTATTTT
CASSPGGLRPNTQYF
>TRBJ2-3|-|-|TRBV6-5
TGTGCCAGCGGGGAGACCCAGTGGGGAGATACGCAGTATTTT
CASGETQWGDTQYF
>TRBJ2-1|-|TRBD2|TRBV7-8
TGTGCCAGCAGCCCTCGACTAGCGGGAACCTACAATGAGCAGTTCTTC
CASSPRLAGTYNEQFF
>TRBJ2-5|once|-|TRBV30
TGTGCCTGGAGTCTTGGTCTGGCTGGAGAGACCCAGTACTTC
CAWSLGLAGETQYF
>TRBJ2-5|once|TRBD2|TRBV19
TGTGCCAGTAGTCGTCGGGGGGGAGGAAAAGAGACCCAGTACTTC
CASSRRGGGKETQYF
>TRBJ2-1|-|-|TRBV7-3
TGTGCCAGCAGCTTATCCAGGGTAGCAAATGAGCAGTTCTTC
CASSLSRVANEQFF
>TRBJ1-4|-|-|TRBV28
TGTGCCAGCAGTTCACAGGGAACTAATGAAAAACTGTTTTTT
CASSSQGTNEKLFF
>TRBJ1-4|-|TRBD1|TRBV27
TGTGCCAGCAGTTTACGGACAGGGGGCAATGAAAAACTGTTTTTT
CASSLRTGGNEKLFF
>TRBJ2-5|-|-|TRBV29-1
TGCAGCGTGCCCGAGTTGTACCAAGAGACCCAGTACTTC
CSVPELYQETQYF